Shown below are 24 T cell receptor beta chains from a single sample sequenced in a study of blood T cells in healthy people across ages. The authors ran a second PCR of about 7 to 11 cycles using a sample-barcoded 5' primer and a J-beta primer mix. TCRdb used MiXCR to reprocess the 5' RACE reads, holding one entry per CDR3 protein. The table shows 550,000 to 600,000 distinct CDR3 sequences, with around 50% occurring only once. The sample consisted of blood. All receptors derive from a man aged 80 or over in good health.

This clonotype is a singleton in its sample. The chain joins TRBV20-1 to TRBJ1-4, with 7 bases identical to TRBD1. This CDR3 comprises 14 residues. Germline V CDR1 and CDR2: DFQATT, SNEGSKA (reference sequence). The V gene end was trimmed by 2 bases and the J gene end by 3 bases; junction bases not matched to a gene: 3. The CDR3, as DNA: TGCAGTGCTAGAACAGGGGTGGCTAATGAAAAACTGTTTTTT. This gives the protein CSARTGVANEKLFF.

The J gene is TRBJ2-3, the V gene TRBV15; 8 bases match TRBD2. The ends lost 2 bases at V and 4 bases at J; junction bases unmatched: 8. Germline values: CDR1 LNHNV, CDR2 YYDKDF (reference sequence). This CDR3 has 16 amino acids. This CDR3 reads CATSRKSGSGSDTQYF. DNA for the CDR3: TGTGCCACCAGCAGAAAAAGCGGGAGCGGTTCAGATACGCAGTATTTT. The variable domain in full, with the rest retrieved from reference TRBV15 and TRBJ2-3, is DAMVIQNPRYQVTQFGKPVTLSCSQTLNHNVMYWYQQKSSQAPKLLFHYYDKDFNNEADTPDNFQSRRPNTSFCFLDIRSPGLGDTAMYLCATSRKSGSGSDTQYFGPGTRLTVL.

The chain is built from TRBV27 and TRBJ1-5, with 8 bases matching TRBD1. CDR1 is MNHEY and CDR2 is SMNVEV in the germline V gene (reference sequence). Losses at the gene ends were 5 bases for V and 11 bases for J; bases not matched to a gene: 14. The CDR3 runs 15 residues. The CDR3: CASSPAAQGGVTQHF. DNA for the CDR3: TGTGCCAGCAGTCCAGCCGCACAGGGGGGCGTAACCCAGCATTTT.

This clonotype has at least ten counts. V and J are TRBV7-2 and TRBJ2-5; D may be TRBD1 or TRBD2 (5 bases each). Germline V gene lookup returns CDR1 SGHTA and CDR2 FQGNSA. V lost 1 base and J 1 base, leaving 7 bases between the germline ends. This CDR3 region has 14 residues. The CDR3 is CASSLGGGQETQYF. As DNA, the CDR3 is TGTGCCAGCAGCTTAGGTGGGGGCCAAGAGACCCAGTACTTC.

This sequence joins TRBV10-3 and TRBJ2-3; D not resolved. CDR3 length: 13 residues. Germline CDR1 is ENHRY and CDR2 is SYGVKD. V was cut by 8 bases and J by 2 bases, with 11 bases left in between. CDR3 sequence: CAIRPASTDTQYF. The CDR3 nucleotides are TGTGCCATCCGGCCAGCGTCCACAGATACGCAGTATTTT.

The CDR3 is CASSKEVEDWWEVPRQYF. CDR3 in DNA: TGTGCCAGCAGCAAAGAGGTGGAAGATTGGTGGGAGGTCCCACGGCAGTACTTC. The chain combines TRBV21-1 with TRBJ2-5; the table names TRBD2, a call not compared with the DNA. TRBV21-1 is designated a pseudogene. This CDR3 contains 18 residues.

This clonotype was counted at least ten times. The rearrangement uses TRBV6-6 and TRBJ2-1; unclear D gene. The CDR3 is 19 residues long. Germline CDR1 and CDR2: MNHNY and SVGAGI (reference sequence). Trimming shortened V by 0 bases and J by 0 bases, and 18 bases separated the two germline ends. The DNA of the CDR3 is TGTGCCAGCAGTTACTCGAACAGTTTTCGCGCCGCCTCCTACAATGAGCAGTTCTTC. This encodes CASSYSNSFRAASYNEQFF.

The V gene is TRBV27, the J gene TRBJ2-3; 10 positions agree with TRBD1. Germline assignment: CDR1 MNHEY and CDR2 SMNVEV (reference sequence). The CDR3 is 15 residues long. V lost 8 bases to trimming and J lost 9 bases; unmatched junction nucleotides: 14. CDR3 DNA sequence: TGTGCCAGCGGGAGACAGGGGGCTACCGCAGGAACGCAGTATTTT. Translating it yields CASGRQGATAGTQYF.

This clonotype showed up just once. The chain is built from TRBV5-1 and TRBJ2-7; 7 bases fit TRBD1. The CDR3 sequence is 13 residues long. The J segment lost 5 bases and the V segment lost 4 bases, leaving 6 bases of the junction unmatched. Germline V gene lookup returns CDR1 SGHRS and CDR2 YFSETQ. The CDR3 nucleotides read TGCGCCAGCAGCCCAGGGGACAGTGACGAGCAGTACTTC. Residues: CASSPGDSDEQYF. The variable domain in full, completed from reference TRBV5-1 and TRBJ2-7, reads KAGVTQTPRYLIKTRGQQVTLSCSPISGHRSVSWYQQTPGQGLQFLFEYFSETQRNKGNFPGRFSGRQFSNSRSEMNVSTLELGDSALYLCASSPGDSDEQYFGPGTRLTVT.

This chain connects TRBV25-1 to TRBJ2-7, with a tentative D call TRBD2 (6 bases). Germline V gene sequence: CDR1 MGHDK, CDR2 SYGVNS. Trimming shortened V by 4 bases and J by 3 bases, and 7 bases separated the two germline ends. This CDR3 is 12 amino acids long. CDR3 loop: CASSGGDYEQYF. DNA for the CDR3: TGTGCCAGCAGTGGGGGGGACTACGAGCAGTACTTC.

This sequence joins TRBV6-5 and TRBJ2-5, with 9 bases matching TRBD1. The end of the DNA fits TRBJ2-7 better, so the J call may be wrong. The CDR3 has 15 amino acids. Germline values: CDR1 MNHEY, CDR2 SVGAGI. In DNA, the CDR3 is TGTGCCAGCAGTTACGCGTTGGGACAGGGCTACGAGCAGTACTTC. Residues: CASSYALGQGYEQYF.

CDR3 sequence reads: CSAIVPLSTQYF. Here the CDR3 DNA reads TGCAGTGCTATTGTGCCCTTAAGTACGCAGTATTTT. The rearrangement joins TRBV20-1 to TRBJ2-3; D unclear. The CDR3 is 12 amino acids. Germline CDR1 and CDR2: DFQATT and SNEGSKA (reference sequence). V lost 4 bases, J lost 8 bases, and 13 bases lay in between.

A few counts support this clonotype. The V call is TRBV27, the J call TRBJ2-1; no firm D call. Germline CDR1 is MNHEY and CDR2 is SMNVEV (reference sequence). V lost 2 bases, J lost 8 bases, and 13 bases lay in between. The CDR3 loop spans 14 amino acids. The DNA for the CDR3 is TGTGCCAGCAGTTTAACTCCAGAGAACGATGAGCAGTTCTTC. This codes for CASSLTPENDEQFF.

This chain connects TRBV9 to TRBJ2-3; 10 positions agree with TRBD2. Germline lookup yields CDR1 SGDLS and CDR2 YYNGEE. V shed 2 bases, J shed 5 bases, and the junction held 8 bases outside the gene matches. The length of the CDR3 is 16 residues. CDR3 nucleotide sequence: TGTGCCAGCAGCGTCCCGCTAGCGGGAGCAGTAGATACGCAGTATTTT. Its protein product is CASSVPLAGAVDTQYF.

There are many counts of this clonotype. The V call is TRBV6-6, the J call TRBJ2-7, with 9 bases fitting TRBD2. Trimming cost V 6 bases and J 4 bases; bases outside gene matches: 16. Germline-derived CDR1 and CDR2 are MNHNY and SVGAGI (reference sequence). This CDR3 has 17 residues. CDR3 residues: CASSKGPKTSGGYEQYF. CDR3 coding DNA: TGTGCCAGCAGCAAGGGGCCCAAGACTAGCGGAGGTTACGAGCAGTACTTC.

This clonotype was counted only a few times. The chain uses TRBV20-1 and TRBJ2-1; D might be TRBD2 (5 bases). V was trimmed by 3 bases and J by 4 bases, leaving 13 bases between them. The CDR3 is made up of 14 amino acids. Per germline, CDR1 DFQATT and CDR2 SNEGSKA (reference sequence). The DNA for the CDR3 is TGCAGTGCTAGTTCCGGGGAAAGGTACAATGAGCAGTTCTTC. Encoded protein: CSASSGERYNEQFF.

The J gene is TRBJ2-6, the V gene TRBV5-1; 7 nucleotides match TRBD1. V lost 4 bases and J lost 0; bases outside the gene matches: 7. The CDR3 has 17 amino acids. Germline-derived CDR1 and CDR2 are SGHRS and YFSETQ. CDR3: CASSLGQRDSGANVLTF. Written as DNA, the CDR3 is TGCGCCAGCAGCCTGGGACAGCGCGACTCTGGGGCCAACGTCCTGACTTTC.

DNA for the CDR3: TGTGCTAGTGGTTTCTGGCGGGGGGAGGCCGGGGAGCTGTTTTTT. Its protein is CASGFWRGEAGELFF. The rearrangement uses TRBV12-5 and TRBJ2-2; the match to TRBD2 covers 8 bases. V gave up 3 bases and J gave up 6 bases; unmatched junction bases: 6. Germline V lookup: CDR1 LGHNT, CDR2 FRNRAP. There are 15 residues in the CDR3.

On this clonotype: Mismatch with germline at one junction end may stem from a read error. This chain connects TRBV12-3 or TRBV12-4 to TRBJ2-1, with 14 bases matching TRBD2. The CDR3 loop spans 16 amino acids. In DNA, the CDR3 is TGTGCCAGCACTTTAGGACTAGCGGGGGGCTACAATGAGCAGTTCTTC. Translated, it gives CASTLGLAGGYNEQFF.

The chain links TRBV20-1 to TRBJ1-2, with 7 bases matching TRBD1. Germline CDR1 DFQATT, CDR2 SNEGSKA (reference sequence). V shed 0 bases and J 6 bases; nucleotides not matched to a gene: 1. This CDR3 is built from 12 residues. DNA for the CDR3: TGCAGTGCTAGAGACAGGGGGGATGGCTACACCTTC. Translating it yields CSARDRGDGYTF.

In its sample, this clonotype was seen a few times. This chain uses TRBV3-1 with TRBJ2-7, with unresolved D. The CDR3 is 11 amino acids. The germline V gene encodes CDR1 LGHDT and CDR2 YNNKEL (reference sequence). Trimming removed 8 bases at V and 5 bases at J, with 10 bases between. The CDR3: CASRGSDEQYF. CDR3 DNA sequence: TGTGCCAGCCGCGGAAGTGACGAGCAGTACTTC.

This clonotype has more than one count but fewer than ten. The rearrangement uses TRBV12-3 or TRBV12-4 and TRBJ2-5; D ambiguous. Deletions cut 2 bases from V and 4 bases from J, with 11 bases between. CDR3 length: 14 amino acids. Here the CDR3 reads CASSLRLGSETQYF. In nucleotides, the CDR3 is TGTGCCAGCAGTTTAAGGTTAGGGTCAGAGACCCAGTACTTC.

The rearrangement uses TRBV28 and TRBJ2-3; tentative D call: TRBD2 (5 bases). The CDR3 contains 15 residues. V gave up 6 bases and J gave up 5 bases, with 18 bases separating them. Germline CDR1 is MDHEN and CDR2 is SYDVKM. CDR3 amino acids: CASSPPATTKDTQYF. The CDR3 DNA reads TGTGCCAGCAGCCCACCGGCGACTACTAAAGATACGCAGTATTTT.

There are a few counts of this clonotype. The chain is built from TRBV7-2 and TRBJ2-7; D gene ambiguous. Deletions cut 3 bases from V and 5 bases from J, with 11 bases between. The germline CDR1 and CDR2 sequences are SGHTA and FQGNSA. This CDR3 has 13 amino acids. The CDR3 region is CASSFPGADEQYF. DNA of the CDR3: TGTGCCAGCAGCTTCCCGGGTGCAGACGAGCAGTACTTC. The full variable domain, rest sourced from reference TRBV7-2 and TRBJ2-7, is GAGVSQSPSNKVTEKGKDVELRCDPISGHTALYWYRQSLGQGLEFLIYFQGNSAPDKSGLPSDRFSAERTGGSVSTLTIQRTQQEDSAVYLCASSFPGADEQYFGPGTRLTVT.